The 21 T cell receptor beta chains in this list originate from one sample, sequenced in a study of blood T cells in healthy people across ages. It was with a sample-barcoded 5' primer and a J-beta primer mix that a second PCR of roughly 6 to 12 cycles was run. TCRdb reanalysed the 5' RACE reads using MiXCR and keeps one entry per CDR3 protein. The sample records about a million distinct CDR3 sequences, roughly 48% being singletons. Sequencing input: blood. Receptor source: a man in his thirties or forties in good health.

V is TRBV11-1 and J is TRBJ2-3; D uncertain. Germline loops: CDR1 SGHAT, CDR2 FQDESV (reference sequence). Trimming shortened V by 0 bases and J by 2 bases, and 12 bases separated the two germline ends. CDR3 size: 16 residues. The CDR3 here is CASSLATGSHTDTQYF. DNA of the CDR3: TGTGCCAGCAGCTTAGCGACCGGGTCCCACACAGATACGCAGTATTTT.

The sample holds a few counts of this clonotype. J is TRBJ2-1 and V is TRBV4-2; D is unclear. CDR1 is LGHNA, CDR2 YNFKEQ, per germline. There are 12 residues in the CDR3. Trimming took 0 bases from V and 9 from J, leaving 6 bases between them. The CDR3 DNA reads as TGTGCCAGCAGCCAAGATCCCCCTGAGCAGTTCTTC. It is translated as CASSQDPPEQFF.

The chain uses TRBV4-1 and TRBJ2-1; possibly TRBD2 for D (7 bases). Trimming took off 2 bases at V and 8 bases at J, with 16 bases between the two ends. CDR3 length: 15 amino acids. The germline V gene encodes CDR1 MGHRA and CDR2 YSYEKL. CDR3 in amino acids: CASSQLGEGGDEQFF. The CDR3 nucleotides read TGCGCCAGCAGCCAACTTGGGGAAGGGGGGGATGAGCAGTTCTTC.

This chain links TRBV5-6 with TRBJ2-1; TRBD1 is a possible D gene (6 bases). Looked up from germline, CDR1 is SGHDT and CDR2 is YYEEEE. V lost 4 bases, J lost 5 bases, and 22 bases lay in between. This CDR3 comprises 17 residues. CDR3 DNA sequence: TGTGCCAGCAGCATACGGACAGCCGGCCGCTTTAACAATGAGCAGTTCTTC. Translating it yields CASSIRTAGRFNNEQFF.

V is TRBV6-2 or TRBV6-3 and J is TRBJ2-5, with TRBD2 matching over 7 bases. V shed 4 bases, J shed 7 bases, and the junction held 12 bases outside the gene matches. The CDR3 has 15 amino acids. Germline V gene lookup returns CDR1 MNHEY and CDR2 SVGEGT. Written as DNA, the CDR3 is TGTGCCAGCAGTTCCCGGGACTACCCGGCCGGGACCCAGTACTTC. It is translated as CASSSRDYPAGTQYF.

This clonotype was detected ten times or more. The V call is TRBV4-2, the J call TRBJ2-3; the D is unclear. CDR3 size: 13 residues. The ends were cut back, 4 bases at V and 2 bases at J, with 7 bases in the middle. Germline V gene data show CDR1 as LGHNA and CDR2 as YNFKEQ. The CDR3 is CASSPQNTDTQYF. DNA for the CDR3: TGTGCCAGCAGCCCCCAGAACACAGATACGCAGTATTTT.

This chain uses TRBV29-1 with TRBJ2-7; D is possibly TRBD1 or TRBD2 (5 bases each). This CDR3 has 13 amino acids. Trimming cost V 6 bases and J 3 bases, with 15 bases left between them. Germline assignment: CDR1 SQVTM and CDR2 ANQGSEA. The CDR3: CSVTGIQDYEQYF. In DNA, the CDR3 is TGCAGCGTGACCGGGATACAGGACTACGAGCAGTACTTC.

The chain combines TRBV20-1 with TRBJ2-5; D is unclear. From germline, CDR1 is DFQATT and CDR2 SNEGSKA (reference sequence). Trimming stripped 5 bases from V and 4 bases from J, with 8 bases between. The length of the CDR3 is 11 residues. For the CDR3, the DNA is TGCAGTGCTTTGACGGGAGAGACCCAGTACTTC. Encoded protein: CSALTGETQYF.

Here the CDR3 DNA reads TGTGCCAGCAGTTTGCTCGGGGGGCGGTCACCCCTCCACTTT. It codes for CASSLLGGRSPLHF. The rearrangement uses TRBV12-3 or TRBV12-4 and TRBJ1-6, with a tentative D call TRBD1 (6 bases). This CDR3 is 14 amino acids long. Trimming cost V 3 bases and J 10 bases, with 13 bases left between them.

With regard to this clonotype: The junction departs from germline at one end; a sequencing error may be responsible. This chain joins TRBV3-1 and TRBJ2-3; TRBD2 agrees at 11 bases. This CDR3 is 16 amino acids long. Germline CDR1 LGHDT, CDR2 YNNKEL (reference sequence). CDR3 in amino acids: CAGSLGLAGITDTQYF. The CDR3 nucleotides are TGTGCCGGCAGCCTAGGACTAGCGGGTATCACAGATACGCAGTATTTT.

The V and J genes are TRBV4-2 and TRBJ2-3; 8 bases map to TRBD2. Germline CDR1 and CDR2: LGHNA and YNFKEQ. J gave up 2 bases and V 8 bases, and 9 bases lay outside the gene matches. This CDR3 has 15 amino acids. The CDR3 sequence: CASEPGLGITDTQYF. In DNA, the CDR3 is TGTGCCAGCGAACCGGGACTAGGGATCACAGATACGCAGTATTTT.

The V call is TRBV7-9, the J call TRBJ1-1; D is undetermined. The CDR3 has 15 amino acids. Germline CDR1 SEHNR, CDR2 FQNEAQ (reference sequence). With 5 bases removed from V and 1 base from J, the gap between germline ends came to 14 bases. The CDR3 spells CASSVVGRKNTEAFF. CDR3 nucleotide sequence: TGTGCCAGCAGCGTAGTCGGACGGAAGAACACTGAAGCTTTCTTT.

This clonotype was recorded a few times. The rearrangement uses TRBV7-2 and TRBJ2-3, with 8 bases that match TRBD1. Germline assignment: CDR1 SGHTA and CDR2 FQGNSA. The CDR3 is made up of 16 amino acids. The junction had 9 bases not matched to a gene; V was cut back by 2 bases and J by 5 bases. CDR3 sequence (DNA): TGTGCCAGCAGCTTAATTGGCCAGGGGGCGGGAGATACGCAGTATTTT. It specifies CASSLIGQGAGDTQYF. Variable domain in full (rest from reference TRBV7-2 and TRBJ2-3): GAGVSQSPSNKVTEKGKDVELRCDPISGHTALYWYRQSLGQGLEFLIYFQGNSAPDKSGLPSDRFSAERTGGSVSTLTIQRTQQEDSAVYLCASSLIGQGAGDTQYFGPGTRLTVL.

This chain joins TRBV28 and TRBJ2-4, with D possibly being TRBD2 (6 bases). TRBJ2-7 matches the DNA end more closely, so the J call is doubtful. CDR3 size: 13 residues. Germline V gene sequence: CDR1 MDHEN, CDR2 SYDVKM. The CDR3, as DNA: TGTGCCAGCAGGGGAGGATCCCAGGGCGAGCAGTACTTC. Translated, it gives CASRGGSQGEQYF.

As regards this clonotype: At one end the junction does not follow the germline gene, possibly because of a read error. DNA for the CDR3: TGTGCCAGCAGCCGAGGGGTGGATCTAGCGGAGGATACGCGGTATTTT. It yields the protein CASSRGVDLAEDTRYF. The chain combines TRBV4-2 with TRBJ2-3; 7 bases are shared with TRBD2. Germline-derived CDR1 and CDR2 are LGHNA and YNFKEQ. The CDR3 covers 16 residues.

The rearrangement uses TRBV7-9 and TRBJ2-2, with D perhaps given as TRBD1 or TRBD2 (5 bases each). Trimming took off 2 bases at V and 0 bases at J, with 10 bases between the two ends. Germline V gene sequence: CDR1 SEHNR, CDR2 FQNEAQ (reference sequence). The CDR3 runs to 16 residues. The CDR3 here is CASSLSGGTNTGELFF. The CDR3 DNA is TGTGCCAGCAGCTTATCTGGGGGAACGAACACCGGGGAGCTGTTTTTT.

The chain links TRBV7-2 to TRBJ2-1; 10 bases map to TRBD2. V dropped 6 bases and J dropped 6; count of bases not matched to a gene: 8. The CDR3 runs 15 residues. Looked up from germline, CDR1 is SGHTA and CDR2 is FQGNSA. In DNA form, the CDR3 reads TGTGCCAGCAGTCTGCTAGCGGGAGTGTCCAATGAGCAGTTCTTC. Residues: CASSLLAGVSNEQFF.

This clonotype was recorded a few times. The CDR3 is CAISGQSWLNEQFF. The CDR3 nucleotides are TGTGCCATCAGTGGCCAGTCTTGGTTGAATGAGCAGTTCTTC. The V gene is TRBV10-3, the J gene TRBJ2-1; no firm D call. CDR1 and CDR2 from the germline V gene are ENHRY and SYGVKD. V gave up 4 bases and J gave up 7 bases, with 14 bases separating them. This CDR3 has 14 residues.

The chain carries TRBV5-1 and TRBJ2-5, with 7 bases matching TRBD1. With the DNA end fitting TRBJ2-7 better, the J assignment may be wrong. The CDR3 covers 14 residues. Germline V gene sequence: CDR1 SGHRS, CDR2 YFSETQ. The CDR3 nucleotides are TGCGCCAGCAGCCGCGAGGGACAGAACTACGAGCAGTACTTC. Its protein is CASSREGQNYEQYF.

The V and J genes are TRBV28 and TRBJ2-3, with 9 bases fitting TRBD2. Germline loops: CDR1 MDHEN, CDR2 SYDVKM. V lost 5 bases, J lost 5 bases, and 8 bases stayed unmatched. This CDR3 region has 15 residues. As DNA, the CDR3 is TGTGCCAGCAGTGCCCTAGCGGGACATGGAGATACGCAGTATTTT. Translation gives CASSALAGHGDTQYF.

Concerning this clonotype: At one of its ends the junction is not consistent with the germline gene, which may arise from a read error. DNA for the CDR3: TGTGTCAGCCGACTCGGGACAGGACCTTCCTACGAGCAGTACTTC. Translated, it gives CVSRLGTGPSYEQYF. V and J are TRBV7-2 and TRBJ2-5, with 8 bases lining up with TRBD1. The end of the DNA fits TRBJ2-7 better, so the J call may be wrong. Per germline, CDR1 SGHTA and CDR2 FQGNSA. The CDR3 spans 15 residues.